Listed below are T cell receptor beta chains from one sample, sequenced in a study of human T cells and chemical hapten exposure. TCRdb called the RACE reads again in MiXCR, with one record for every CDR3 protein. The data hold 350,000 to 400,000 distinct CDR3 sequences, with about 5.1% observed a single time. The sample consisted of whole blood, taken in connection with sensitization to the hapten diphenylcyclopropenone (DPC). The receptors here all came from a woman in her forties or fifties with alopecia areata. Some clones in this sample may be carry-over from other donors' samples. The CDR3 runs from the conserved cysteine through the conserved F or W. The D gene is left open where the match is weak. A clone size is listed for some rows: how often the clone was seen (once, few, many), or a class if it is expanded.

size: many
V: TRBV24-1
J: TRBJ2-3
D: TRBD1
CDR3: CATSRMTGSTDTQYF
DNA: TGTGCCACCAGCCGCATGACAGGGAGCACAGATACGCAGTATTTT

size: many
V: TRBV30
J: TRBJ2-3
D: .
CDR3: CAWSATPPGLLHHTDTQYF
DNA: TGTGCCTGGAGTGCGACTCCCCCGGGACTCCTCCACCACACAGATACGCAGTATTTT

size: few
V: TRBV7-2
J: TRBJ2-3
D: TRBD2
CDR3: CASSLVSSGGGTDTQYF
DNA: TGTGCCAGCAGCTTAGTCTCCAGCGGGGGGGGCACAGATACGCAGTATTTT

size: few
V: TRBV11-2
J: TRBJ2-1
D: TRBD2
CDR3: CASGAGGVPFF
DNA: TGTGCCAGCGGGGCGGGGGGCGTTCCGTTCTTC

size: .
V: TRBV5-6
J: TRBJ1-4
D: .
CDR3: CASSFYSMSANEKLFF
DNA: TGTGCCAGCAGCTTTTACAGTATGTCAGCTAATGAAAAACTGTTTTTT

size: many
V: TRBV3-1
J: TRBJ1-5
D: TRBD1
CDR3: CASSQGPGGINQPQHF
DNA: TGTGCCAGCAGCCAAGGGCCAGGGGGTATCAATCAGCCCCAGCATTTT

size: .
V: TRBV4-2
J: TRBJ2-1
D: TRBD2
CDR3: CASSANNAGGHANEQFF
DNA: TGTGCCAGCAGCGCCAACAACGCGGGGGGCCACGCCAATGAGCAGTTCTTC

size: many
V: TRBV5-1
J: TRBJ2-5
D: .
CDR3: CASSRTVETQYF
DNA: TGCGCCAGCAGCCGGACAGTGGAGACCCAGTACTTC

size: many
V: TRBV10-1
J: TRBJ2-4
D: .
CDR3: CASQTGPDIQYF
DNA: TGCGCCAGCCAGACCGGACCGGACATTCAGTACTTC

size: many
V: TRBV4-2
J: TRBJ1-5
D: .
CDR3: CASSQGVGQPQHF
DNA: TGTGCCAGCAGCCAGGGAGTTGGGCAGCCCCAGCATTTT

size: few
V: TRBV20-1
J: TRBJ1-1
D: .
CDR3: CSARVWGNTEAFF
DNA: TGCAGTGCTAGAGTTTGGGGGAACACTGAAGCTTTCTTT

size: few
V: TRBV7-9
J: TRBJ1-6
D: .
CDR3: CASSLRGTADSPLHF
DNA: TGTGCCAGCAGCTTGCGCGGGACGGCCGACTCACCCCTCCACTTT

size: many
V: TRBV7-9
J: TRBJ2-5
D: .
CDR3: CASSSTQGPETQYF
DNA: TGTGCCAGCAGCTCAACACAGGGCCCGGAGACCCAGTACTTC

size: many
V: TRBV14
J: TRBJ2-3
D: .
CDR3: CASSQVEGLAQYF
DNA: TGTGCCAGCAGCCAAGTAGAGGGGCTGGCGCAGTATTTT

size: .
V: TRBV6-2/TRBV6-3
J: TRBJ1-1
D: .
CDR3: CASSMRGTEAFF
DNA: TGTGCCAGCAGTATGAGGGGCACTGAAGCTTTCTTT

size: few
V: TRBV12-5
J: TRBJ1-2
D: .
CDR3: CASGMDRDIYGYTF
DNA: TGTGCTAGTGGTATGGACCGGGACATCTATGGCTACACCTTC

size: many
V: TRBV20-1
J: TRBJ2-5
D: TRBD2
CDR3: CSAPRTSGQETQYF
DNA: TGCAGTGCGCCGAGGACTAGCGGTCAAGAGACCCAGTACTTC

size: many
V: TRBV5-1
J: TRBJ2-3
D: TRBD1
CDR3: CASSSPRQGAGDTQYF
DNA: TGCGCCAGCAGCTCCCCGCGACAGGGGGCTGGAGATACGCAGTATTTT

size: many
V: TRBV6-5
J: TRBJ1-5
D: TRBD1
CDR3: CASRTGTQPQHF
DNA: TGTGCCAGCAGGACAGGGACTCAGCCCCAGCATTTT

size: .
V: TRBV5-1
J: TRBJ2-3
D: .
CDR3: CASSFRGDTDTQYF
DNA: TGCGCCAGCAGCTTCAGGGGGGACACAGATACGCAGTATTTT

size: many
V: TRBV3-1
J: TRBJ2-4
D: .
CDR3: CASSQGPTGDLAKNIQYF
DNA: TGTGCCAGCAGCCAAGGGCCAACAGGAGACCTAGCCAAAAACATTCAGTACTTC

size: many
V: TRBV6-2/TRBV6-3
J: TRBJ2-2
D: TRBD2
CDR3: CLSGRNTGELFF
DNA: TGTTTAAGCGGGAGGAACACCGGGGAGCTGTTTTTT

size: many
V: TRBV29-1
J: TRBJ2-5
D: TRBD2
CDR3: CSVRTSGTWTQYF
DNA: TGCAGCGTAAGGACTAGCGGGACCTGGACCCAGTACTTC

size: many
V: TRBV4-1
J: TRBJ2-1
D: TRBD2
CDR3: CASSQVRLAIYNEQFF
DNA: TGCGCCAGCAGCCAAGTGAGACTAGCGATTTACAATGAGCAGTTCTTC

size: .
V: TRBV2
J: TRBJ1-6
D: TRBD1
CDR3: CASSEDDRGGSPLHF
DNA: TGTGCCAGCAGTGAAGACGACAGGGGGGGTTCACCCCTCCACTTT

size: few
V: TRBV7-2
J: TRBJ1-4
D: .
CDR3: CASGRADWEKLFF
DNA: TGTGCCAGCGGCCGGGCGGACTGGGAAAAACTGTTTTTT

size: .
V: TRBV4-2
J: TRBJ1-5
D: .
CDR3: CASSSFRGNQPQHF
DNA: TGTGCCAGCAGCTCCTTTCGGGGCAATCAGCCCCAGCATTTT

size: many
V: TRBV7-2
J: TRBJ1-5
D: .
CDR3: CASSLKSNQPQHF
DNA: TGTGCCAGCAGCTTGAAAAGCAATCAGCCCCAGCATTTT

size: few
V: TRBV7-8
J: TRBJ2-7
D: TRBD1
CDR3: CASRGGQGVEYEQYF
DNA: TGTGCCAGCAGGGGCGGACAGGGGGTAGAATACGAGCAGTACTTC

size: .
V: TRBV6-1
J: TRBJ2-2
D: .
CDR3: CASGAGFAGELFF
DNA: TGTGCCAGCGGGGCGGGATTCGCCGGGGAGCTGTTTTTT

size: many
V: TRBV6-2/TRBV6-3
J: TRBJ2-1
D: .
CDR3: CASTFRRTENEQFF
DNA: TGTGCCAGCACCTTCCGCCGGACAGAGAATGAGCAGTTCTTC

size: .
V: TRBV27
J: TRBJ2-1
D: .
CDR3: CASSLTAGLVNEQFF
DNA: TGTGCCAGCAGTTTAACTGCCGGACTTGTCAATGAGCAGTTCTTC

size: few
V: TRBV20-1
J: TRBJ1-1
D: .
CDR3: CSAESGEIMNTEAFF
DNA: TGCAGTGCTGAGTCCGGGGAGATCATGAACACTGAAGCTTTCTTT

size: many
V: TRBV5-6
J: TRBJ2-2
D: .
CDR3: CASSLSGGELFF
DNA: TGTGCCAGCAGCCTGAGTGGAGGGGAGCTGTTTTTT

size: few
V: TRBV7-9
J: TRBJ2-3
D: .
CDR3: CASSLRRPSAGTQYF
DNA: TGTGCCAGCAGCTTACGGCGGCCCTCCGCCGGTACGCAGTATTTT

size: many
V: TRBV12-3/TRBV12-4
J: TRBJ2-3
D: .
CDR3: CASRPTGTGVVTQYF
DNA: TGTGCCAGCAGACCTACCGGGACTGGGGTTGTGACGCAGTATTTT

size: many
V: TRBV6-2/TRBV6-3
J: TRBJ2-7
D: .
CDR3: CASSPYSGTVYEQYF
DNA: TGTGCCAGCAGTCCATACTCCGGGACCGTCTACGAGCAGTACTTC

size: few
V: TRBV7-8
J: TRBJ1-1
D: .
CDR3: CASRKEGSEAFF
DNA: TGTGCCAGCCGGAAAGAGGGTAGTGAAGCTTTCTTT

size: .
V: TRBV2
J: TRBJ1-1
D: .
CDR3: CATELNTEAFF
DNA: TGTGCCACCGAGTTGAACACTGAAGCTTTCTTT

size: many
V: TRBV12-3/TRBV12-4
J: TRBJ2-3
D: TRBD2
CDR3: CASSPGTSLRTDTQYF
DNA: TGTGCCAGCAGCCCCGGGACTAGCCTCCGTACAGATACGCAGTATTTT

size: .
V: TRBV27
J: TRBJ2-6
D: .
CDR3: CATSSRSGANVLTF
DNA: TGTGCCACCTCTTCCCGGTCCGGGGCCAACGTCCTGACTTTC

size: many
V: TRBV19
J: TRBJ2-4
D: TRBD1
CDR3: CARRQGSSKNIQYF
DNA: TGTGCCAGGAGACAGGGGAGTAGTAAAAACATTCAGTACTTC

size: .
V: TRBV7-9
J: TRBJ2-6
D: TRBD1
CDR3: CASSPRDRGLSGANVLTF
DNA: TGTGCCAGCAGTCCCCGGGACAGGGGGTTATCTGGGGCCAACGTCCTGACTTTC

size: many
V: TRBV29-1
J: TRBJ2-1
D: .
CDR3: CSVAPSPNEQFF
DNA: TGCAGCGTTGCCCCTAGCCCCAATGAGCAGTTCTTC

size: few
V: TRBV6-2/TRBV6-3
J: TRBJ2-7
D: .
CDR3: CASSYIDREDEQYF
DNA: TGTGCCAGCAGTTACATCGACAGGGAGGACGAGCAGTACTTC

size: many
V: TRBV7-2
J: TRBJ1-1
D: .
CDR3: CASSLGPQGREAFF
DNA: TGTGCCAGCAGCTTGGGTCCGCAGGGGCGCGAAGCTTTCTTT

size: many
V: TRBV5-1
J: TRBJ1-1
D: .
CDR3: CASSLRAETTRGWTEAFF
DNA: TGCGCCAGCAGCTTGAGGGCTGAAACAACCAGGGGATGGACTGAAGCTTTCTTT

size: many
V: TRBV29-1
J: TRBJ2-3
D: .
CDR3: CSVELWRNTGADTQYF
DNA: TGCAGCGTTGAATTATGGAGAAACACGGGGGCAGATACGCAGTATTTT

size: many
V: TRBV5-1
J: TRBJ2-3
D: .
CDR3: CASNRDSTSTDTQYF
DNA: TGCGCCAGCAACCGGGACTCCACGAGCACAGATACGCAGTATTTT

size: few
V: TRBV7-2
J: TRBJ1-1
D: .
CDR3: CASSSRTALNTEAFF
DNA: TGTGCCAGCAGCTCGCGGACAGCCCTGAACACTGAAGCTTTCTTT

size: few
V: TRBV28
J: TRBJ2-3
D: .
CDR3: CASSPFIRSTDTQYF
DNA: TGTGCCAGCAGCCCGTTTATTCGTAGCACAGATACGCAGTATTTT

size: many
V: TRBV4-1
J: TRBJ1-5
D: .
CDR3: CASSQEIKLMNQPQHF
DNA: TGCGCCAGCAGCCAAGAGATAAAGTTAATGAATCAGCCCCAGCATTTT

size: many
V: TRBV12-3/TRBV12-4
J: TRBJ1-2
D: .
CDR3: CASSTTVPNYGYTF
DNA: TGTGCCAGCAGTACGACAGTTCCTAACTATGGCTACACCTTC

size: many
V: TRBV3-1
J: TRBJ1-1
D: TRBD1
CDR3: CASSQDSDRGRLTEAFF
DNA: TGTGCCAGCAGCCAAGATTCGGACAGGGGGCGATTGACTGAAGCTTTCTTT

size: many
V: TRBV5-4
J: TRBJ2-5
D: TRBD1
CDR3: CASSLGQGRRQETQYF
DNA: TGTGCCAGCAGCTTGGGACAGGGAAGGCGCCAAGAGACCCAGTACTTC

size: few
V: TRBV3-1
J: TRBJ1-2
D: .
CDR3: CASSQEESGYTF
DNA: TGTGCCAGCAGCCAAGAGGAGAGCGGCTACACCTTC

size: many
V: TRBV5-1
J: TRBJ2-5
D: .
CDR3: CASSLNRPQETQYF
DNA: TGCGCCAGCAGCTTGAATAGACCTCAAGAGACCCAGTACTTC

size: many
V: TRBV20-1
J: TRBJ1-6
D: .
CDR3: CSASVEANSPLHF
DNA: TGCAGTGCTAGCGTCGAGGCTAATTCACCCCTCCACTTT

size: many
V: TRBV12-3/TRBV12-4
J: TRBJ2-3
D: TRBD1
CDR3: CASSRRQGRTDTQYF
DNA: TGTGCCAGCAGCCGCCGACAGGGTCGCACAGATACGCAGTATTTT

size: few
V: TRBV5-4
J: TRBJ1-1
D: .
CDR3: CASSPGWGRRTEAFF
DNA: TGTGCCAGCAGCCCCGGATGGGGCCGGAGGACTGAAGCTTTCTTT